This is a list of T cell receptor beta chains from one sample in a study of T-cell reconstitution after alpha-beta-depleted transplantation in children. Each CDR3 protein is one row after TCRdb ran MiXCR on the PCR reads. Of about half a million distinct CDR3 sequences in the sample, 9.5% to 15% were seen once. The sample was PBMCs from the stem cell graft donor, taken from the stem cell graft. The receptor source for this set is a human donor who donated a stem cell graft to a child with combined immunodeficiency. The CDR3 runs from the conserved cysteine through the conserved F or W. Fields, in order: clone size, J gene, V gene, D gene, CDR3 protein, CDR3 DNA. The D gene is left open where the match is weak. Clone size, where shown, is once, few, many, or a class for clones that have expanded.

many,TRBJ1-3,TRBV12-3/TRBV12-4,TRBD1,CASSSGQGPGNTIYF,TGTGCCAGCAGTTCCGGACAGGGACCTGGAAACACCATATATTTT
.,TRBJ1-5,TRBV27,TRBD1,CASSLTGTGVHQPQHF,TGTGCCAGCAGTTTAACCGGGACAGGGGTACATCAGCCCCAGCATTTT
many,TRBJ2-7,TRBV10-2,TRBD2,CASSESWTSEQYF,TGCGCCAGCAGTGAGTCTTGGACTAGCGAGCAGTACTTC
many,TRBJ1-6,TRBV29-1,TRBD1,CSVEEGQGAFYNSPLHF,TGCAGCGTTGAAGAGGGACAGGGGGCTTTTTATAATTCACCCCTCCACTTT
few,TRBJ1-2,TRBV5-1,TRBD1,CASSTGDSLGYTF,TGCGCCAGCAGCACGGGGGACAGCCTAGGCTACACCTTC
.,TRBJ2-1,TRBV9,TRBD1,CASSTTGGTHNEQFF,TGTGCCAGCAGCACTACAGGGGGTACGCACAATGAGCAGTTCTTC
.,TRBJ2-1,TRBV12-3/TRBV12-4,.,CASLDRYNEQFF,TGTGCCAGCCTAGACAGATACAATGAGCAGTTCTTC
few,TRBJ2-5,TRBV4-3,TRBD1,CASSLQSTGLTETQYF,TGCGCCAGCAGCCTCCAATCGACAGGGTTAACGGAGACCCAGTACTTC
.,TRBJ2-7,TRBV2,.,CASSEGWVSSEQYF,TGTGCCAGCAGTGAAGGGTGGGTATCGAGCGAGCAGTACTTC
many,TRBJ1-3,TRBV12-3/TRBV12-4,TRBD1,CASRGTGVGNTIYF,TGTGCCAGCAGGGGAACAGGGGTAGGAAACACCATATATTTT
.,TRBJ2-5,TRBV11-2,.,CASSLARLGQETQYF,TGTGCCAGCAGCTTAGCAAGACTAGGACAAGAGACCCAGTACTTC
few,TRBJ2-7,TRBV20-1,.,CSAREETGPYEQYF,TGCAGTGCTAGAGAAGAGACAGGCCCCTACGAGCAGTACTTC
.,TRBJ2-5,TRBV9,TRBD1,CASNRDRAGETQYF,TGTGCCAGCAACCGGGACAGGGCGGGGGAGACCCAGTACTTC
many,TRBJ2-1,TRBV7-2,.,CASSLEAETYNEQFF,TGTGCCAGCAGCTTAGAGGCGGAGACCTACAATGAGCAGTTCTTC
few,TRBJ2-1,TRBV15,.,CATSRDHLAQFF,TGTGCCACCAGCAGAGATCATCTAGCCCAGTTCTTC
.,TRBJ2-7,TRBV4-1,.,CASSQVGEITYEQYF,TGCGCCAGCAGCCAAGTTGGTGAAATTACCTACGAGCAGTACTTC
once,TRBJ1-5,TRBV24-1,.,CATAPWDSNQPQHF,TGTGCCACCGCTCCTTGGGACAGCAATCAGCCCCAGCATTTT
few,TRBJ2-5,TRBV12-3/TRBV12-4,.,CASSLMTDKETQYF,TGTGCCAGCAGTTTAATGACAGATAAAGAGACCCAGTACTTC
.,TRBJ2-7,TRBV12-3/TRBV12-4,.,CASTPDLLSSYEQYF,TGTGCCAGCACCCCGGATCTCCTATCCTCCTACGAGCAGTACTTC
few,TRBJ2-7,TRBV6-2/TRBV6-3,TRBD2,CASSRGDRYEQYF,TGTGCCAGCAGCCGGGGGGACCGCTACGAGCAGTACTTC
few,TRBJ2-7,TRBV20-1,TRBD2,CSAVPGTSGTLGEQYF,TGCAGTGCTGTACCCGGGACTAGCGGGACCCTAGGCGAGCAGTACTTC
many,TRBJ1-6,TRBV20-1,.,CSARDLTDNSPLHF,TGCAGTGCTAGAGATTTGACAGATAATTCACCCCTCCACTTT
many,TRBJ2-3,TRBV12-3/TRBV12-4,TRBD2,CASSLVSSGGADTQYF,TGTGCCAGCAGTTTAGTCAGTAGCGGGGGTGCAGATACGCAGTATTTT
.,TRBJ2-3,TRBV4-3,TRBD2,CASSQVGLAGDTQYF,TGCGCCAGCAGCCAGGTCGGACTAGCGGGAGATACGCAGTATTTT
many,TRBJ2-3,TRBV11-2,TRBD2,CASRFASGITDTQYF,TGTGCCAGCAGGTTTGCTAGCGGGATCACAGATACGCAGTATTTT
.,TRBJ2-1,TRBV7-9,.,CASSYPQGHEQFF,TGTGCCAGCAGCTATCCCCAGGGCCATGAGCAGTTCTTC